This T cell receptor (beta chain) originates from a study of cytomegalovirus exposure and HLA in healthy donors. This table comes from immunoSEQ multiplex PCR, and its TCRdb copy is limited to in-frame clones, with some not included. The sample records 150,000 to 200,000 clones, more than 80% being singletons. The sequence was collected from a woman under 30 in good health and CMV-seropositive. Input material: PBMCs.

CDR3 bases: TGTGCCAGCAGCCACAGGGCAGGCAATGAGCAGTTCTTC. Protein product: CASSHRAGNEQFF. The rearrangement joins TRBV5-4 to TRBJ2-1, with D possibly being TRBD1 (6 bases). V was cut by 4 bases and J by 6 bases, with 11 bases left in between. The germline gives CDR1 SGHNT, CDR2 YYREEE (reference sequence). The CDR3 is 13 amino acids.